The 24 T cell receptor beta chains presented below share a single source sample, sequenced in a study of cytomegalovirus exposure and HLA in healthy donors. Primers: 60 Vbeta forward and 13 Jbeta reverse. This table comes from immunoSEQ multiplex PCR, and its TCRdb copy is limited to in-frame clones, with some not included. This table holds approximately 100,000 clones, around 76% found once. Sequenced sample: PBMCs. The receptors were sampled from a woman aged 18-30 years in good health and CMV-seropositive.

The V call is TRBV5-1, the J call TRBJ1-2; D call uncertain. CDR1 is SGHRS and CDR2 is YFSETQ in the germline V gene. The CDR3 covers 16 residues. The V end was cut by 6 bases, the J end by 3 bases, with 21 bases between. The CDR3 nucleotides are TGCGCCAGCACCTTTTCGTGGCCGTCCCTGTACTATGGCTACACCTTC. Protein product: CASTFSWPSLYYGYTF.

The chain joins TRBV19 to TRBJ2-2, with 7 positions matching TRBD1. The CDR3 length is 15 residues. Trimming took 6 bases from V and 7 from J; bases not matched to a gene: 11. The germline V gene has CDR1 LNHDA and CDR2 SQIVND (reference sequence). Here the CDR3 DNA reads TGTGCCAGTAGAGGGACAGTAATTAGAGGCGGGGAGCTGTTTTTT. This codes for CASRGTVIRGGELFF.

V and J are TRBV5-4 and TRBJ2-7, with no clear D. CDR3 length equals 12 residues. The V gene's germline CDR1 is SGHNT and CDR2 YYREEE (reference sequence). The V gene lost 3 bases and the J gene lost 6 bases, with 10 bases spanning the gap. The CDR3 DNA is TGTGCCAGCAGCTCTTTCAGTTCCGAGCAGTACTTC. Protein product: CASSSFSSEQYF.

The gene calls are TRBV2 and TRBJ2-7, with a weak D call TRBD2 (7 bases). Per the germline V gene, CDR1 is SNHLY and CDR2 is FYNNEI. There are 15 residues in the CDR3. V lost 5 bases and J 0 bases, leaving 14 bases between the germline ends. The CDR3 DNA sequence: TGTGCCAGCAGTCGGGGGCGGGGGAACTCCTACGAGCAGTACTTC. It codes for CASSRGRGNSYEQYF.

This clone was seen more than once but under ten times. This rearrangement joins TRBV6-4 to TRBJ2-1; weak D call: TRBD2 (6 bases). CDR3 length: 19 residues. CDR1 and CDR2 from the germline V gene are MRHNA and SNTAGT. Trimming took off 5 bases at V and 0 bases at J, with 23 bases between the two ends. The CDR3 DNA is TGTGCCAGCAGTCAAACTAGCCGGAACCCTACGAGCTCCTACAATGAGCAGTTCTTC. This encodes CASSQTSRNPTSSYNEQFF.

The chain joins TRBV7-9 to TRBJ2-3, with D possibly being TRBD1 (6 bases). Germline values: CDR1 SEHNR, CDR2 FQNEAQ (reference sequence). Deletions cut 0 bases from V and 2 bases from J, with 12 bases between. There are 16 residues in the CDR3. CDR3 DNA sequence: TGTGCCAGCAGCTTAGCGGGGGCGGCTCTCACAGATACGCAGTATTTT. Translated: CASSLAGAALTDTQYF.

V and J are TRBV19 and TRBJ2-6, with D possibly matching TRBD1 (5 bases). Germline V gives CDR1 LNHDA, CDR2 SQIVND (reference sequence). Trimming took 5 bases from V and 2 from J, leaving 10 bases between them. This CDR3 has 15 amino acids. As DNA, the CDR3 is TGTGCCAGTAGTCCCTTGGGGCCTGGGGCCAACGTCCTGACTTTC. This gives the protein CASSPLGPGANVLTF.

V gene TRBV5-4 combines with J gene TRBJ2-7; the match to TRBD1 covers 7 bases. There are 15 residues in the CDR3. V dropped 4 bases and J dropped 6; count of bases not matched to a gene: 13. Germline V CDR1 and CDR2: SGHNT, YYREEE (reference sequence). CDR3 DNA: TGTGCCAGCAGCCCCCTGGGCAGGGGGTTCGGCGAGCAGTACTTC. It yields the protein CASSPLGRGFGEQYF.

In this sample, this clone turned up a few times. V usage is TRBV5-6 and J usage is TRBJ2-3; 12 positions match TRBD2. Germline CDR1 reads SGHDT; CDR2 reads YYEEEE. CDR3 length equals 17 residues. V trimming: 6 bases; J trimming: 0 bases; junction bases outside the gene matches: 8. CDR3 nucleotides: TGTGCCAGCACGGGACTCGGACTAGCGGGAAGCACAGATACGCAGTATTTT. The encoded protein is CASTGLGLAGSTDTQYF.

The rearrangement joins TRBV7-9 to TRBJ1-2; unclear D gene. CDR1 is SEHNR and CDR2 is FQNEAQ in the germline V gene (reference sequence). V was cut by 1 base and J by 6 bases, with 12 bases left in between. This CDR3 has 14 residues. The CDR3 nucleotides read TGTGCCAGCAGCTTAGAAATAACAGAGCATGGCTACACCTTC. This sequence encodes CASSLEITEHGYTF.

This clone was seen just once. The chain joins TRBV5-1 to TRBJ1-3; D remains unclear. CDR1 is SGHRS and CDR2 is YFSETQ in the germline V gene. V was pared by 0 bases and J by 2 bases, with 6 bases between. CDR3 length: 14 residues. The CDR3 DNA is TGCGCCAGCAGCTTGGGCGCGGCTGGAAACACCATATATTTT. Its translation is CASSLGAAGNTIYF.

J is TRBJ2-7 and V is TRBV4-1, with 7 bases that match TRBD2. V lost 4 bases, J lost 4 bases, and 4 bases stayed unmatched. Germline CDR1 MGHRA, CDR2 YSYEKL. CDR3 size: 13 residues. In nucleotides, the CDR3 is TGCGCCAGCAGCCCCAACGGGGGGTACGAGCAGTACTTC. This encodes CASSPNGGYEQYF.

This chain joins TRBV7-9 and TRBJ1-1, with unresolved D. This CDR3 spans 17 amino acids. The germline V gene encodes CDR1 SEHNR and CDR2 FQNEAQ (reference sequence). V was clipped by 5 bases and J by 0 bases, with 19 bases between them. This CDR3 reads CASSRRSAGFMNTEAFF. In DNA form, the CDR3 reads TGTGCCAGCAGCCGTCGCTCGGCAGGATTCATGAACACTGAAGCTTTCTTT.

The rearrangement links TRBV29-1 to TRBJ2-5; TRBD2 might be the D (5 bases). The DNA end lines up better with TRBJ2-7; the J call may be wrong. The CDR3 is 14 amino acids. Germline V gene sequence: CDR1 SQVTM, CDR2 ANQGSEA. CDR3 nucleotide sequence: TGCAGCGTTGAGTCCGATTGGGAGACCTACGAGCAGTACTTC. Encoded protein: CSVESDWETYEQYF.

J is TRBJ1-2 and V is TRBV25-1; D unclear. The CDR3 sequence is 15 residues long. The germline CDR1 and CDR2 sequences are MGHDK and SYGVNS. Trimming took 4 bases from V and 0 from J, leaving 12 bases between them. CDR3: CASSGGGRANYGYTF. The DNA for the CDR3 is TGTGCCAGCAGTGGCGGAGGGCGAGCTAACTATGGCTACACCTTC.

The CDR3 nucleotides read TGTGCCAGCTCTCGGGGACAGACCATTGAAGCTTTCTTT. It encodes CASSRGQTIEAFF. V usage is TRBV18 and J usage is TRBJ1-1; 7 nucleotides match TRBD1. The CDR3 covers 13 residues. V was pared by 6 bases and J by 7 bases, with 8 bases of the junction left unmatched. CDR1 and CDR2 (germline): KGHSH, LQKENI.

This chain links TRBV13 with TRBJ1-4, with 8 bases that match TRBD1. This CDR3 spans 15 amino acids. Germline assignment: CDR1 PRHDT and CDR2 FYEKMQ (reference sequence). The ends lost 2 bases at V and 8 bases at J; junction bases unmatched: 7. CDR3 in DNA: TGTGCCAGCAGCTTATCCCAGGGGGCGCCCGAAAAACTGTTTTTT. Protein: CASSLSQGAPEKLFF.

CDR3 protein: CASSLGLAGGNEQFF. The CDR3 DNA is TGTGCCAGCAGCTTAGGACTAGCGGGGGGGAATGAGCAGTTCTTC. The rearrangement joins TRBV13 to TRBJ2-1; 13 bases are shared with TRBD2. J gave up 7 bases and V 0 bases, and 0 bases lay outside the gene matches. CDR1 and CDR2 from the germline V gene are PRHDT and FYEKMQ (reference sequence). The CDR3 spans 15 residues.

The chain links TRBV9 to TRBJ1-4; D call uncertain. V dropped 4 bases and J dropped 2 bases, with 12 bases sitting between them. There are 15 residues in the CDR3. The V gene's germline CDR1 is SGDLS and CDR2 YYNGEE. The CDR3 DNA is TGTGCCAGCAGCCCTCATCGGGGTACTAATGAAAAACTGTTTTTT. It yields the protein CASSPHRGTNEKLFF.

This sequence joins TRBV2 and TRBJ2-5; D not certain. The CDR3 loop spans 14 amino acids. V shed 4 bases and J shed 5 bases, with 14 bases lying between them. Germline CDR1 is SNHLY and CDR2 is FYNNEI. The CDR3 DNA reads TGTGCCAGCAGTGGGCCACCGATGAGGGAGACCCAGTACTTC. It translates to CASSGPPMRETQYF.

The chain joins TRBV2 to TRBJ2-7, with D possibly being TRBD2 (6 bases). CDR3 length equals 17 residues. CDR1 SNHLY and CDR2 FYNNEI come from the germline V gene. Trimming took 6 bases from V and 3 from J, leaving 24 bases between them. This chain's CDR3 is CASSWGDGALVSYEQYF. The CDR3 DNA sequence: TGTGCCAGCAGCTGGGGGGATGGGGCCCTCGTAAGCTACGAGCAGTACTTC.

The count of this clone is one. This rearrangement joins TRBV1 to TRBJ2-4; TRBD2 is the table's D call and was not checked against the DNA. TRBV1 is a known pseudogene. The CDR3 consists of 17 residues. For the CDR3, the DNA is TGCACCAGCAGCCAAGGGGGGGAGGGACTAGCCAAAAACATTCAGTACTTC. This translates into CTSSQGGEGLAKNIQYF.

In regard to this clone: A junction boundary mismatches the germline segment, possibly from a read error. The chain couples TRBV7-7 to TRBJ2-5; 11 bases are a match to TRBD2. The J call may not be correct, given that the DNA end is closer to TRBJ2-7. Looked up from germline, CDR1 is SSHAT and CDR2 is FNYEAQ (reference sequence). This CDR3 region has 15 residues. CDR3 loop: CASSRGLAGPYEQYF. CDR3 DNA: TGTGCTAGCAGCCGCGGACTAGCGGGCCCCTACGAGCAGTACTTC.

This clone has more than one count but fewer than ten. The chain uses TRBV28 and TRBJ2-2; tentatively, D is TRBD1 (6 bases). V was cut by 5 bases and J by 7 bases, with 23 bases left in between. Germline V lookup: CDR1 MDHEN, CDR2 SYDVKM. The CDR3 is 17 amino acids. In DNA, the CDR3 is TGTGCCAGCAGTCTACTAAGAGGGGGTAATCGCCACGGGGAGCTGTTTTTT. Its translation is CASSLLRGGNRHGELFF.